This T cell receptor beta chain stems from a study of OX40 agonist ivuxolimab in advanced cancers. Only in-frame clones appear in the TCRdb table, and some are missing; sequencing was by immunoSEQ multiplex PCR. The table records fewer than 85,000 clones, more than 75% of them present only once. The CDR3 totals 18 residues. CDR1 SGHRS and CDR2 YFSETQ come from the germline V gene. V lost 3 bases and J lost 2; bases outside the gene matches: 8. The TCR originated in an adult with an advanced solid tumor such as melanoma, head and neck, liver or kidney cancer. The sequencing used CD4+ or CD8+ T cells sorted from blood, collected in a trial of the OX40 agonist ivuxolimab. V and J are TRBV5-1 and TRBJ2-3; 14 nucleotides agree with TRBD2. This CDR3 is CASSYRTSGGTATDTQYF. CDR3 bases: TGCGCCAGCAGCTATAGGACTAGCGGGGGGACCGCCACAGATACGCAGTATTTT.